The next 15 T cell receptor beta chains were all read from a single sample in a study of PD-L1 blockade in urothelial cancer. Profiling relied on immunoSEQ multiplex PCR, and the TCRdb table lists in-frame clones only, not all of them. This sample has roughly 39,000 clones, with roughly 90% found just once. Time point of the sample: pretreatment peripheral blood. Source: PBMCs, taken around atezolizumab (anti-PD-L1) treatment. The receptors derive from a woman in her fifties or sixties with urothelial cancer.

The chain recombines TRBV2 with TRBJ1-5, with D unresolved. The CDR3 runs 16 residues. Trimming removed 6 bases from V and 2 bases from J, with 17 bases in between. Germline CDR1 is SNHLY and CDR2 is FYNNEI. The CDR3 loop reads CASSSPGQVGNQPQHF. The CDR3 DNA reads as TGTGCCAGCAGCTCCCCAGGTCAGGTTGGCAATCAGCCCCAGCATTTT.

This chain uses TRBV6-1 with TRBJ1-2, with D possibly matching TRBD1 (5 bases). This CDR3 comprises 12 residues. Trimming took off 5 bases at V and 4 bases at J, with 8 bases between the two ends. Germline CDR1 MNHNS, CDR2 SASEGT. CDR3 bases: TGTGCCAGCAGTCAGGGTGTCTATGGCTACACCTTC. It codes for CASSQGVYGYTF.

The rearrangement links TRBV10-3 to TRBJ2-1; 11 bases line up with TRBD2. Germline trimming cut 8 bases from V and 5 bases from J; bases unmatched to any gene: 11. The CDR3 runs 16 residues. Looked up from germline, CDR1 is ENHRY and CDR2 is SYGVKD. DNA of the CDR3: TGTGCCATCGGGGGGACTAGCGGTCGTCAGCACAATGAGCAGTTCTTC. This codes for CAIGGTSGRQHNEQFF.

V and J are TRBV28 and TRBJ2-7; a possible D gene is TRBD1 (5 bases). CDR1 and CDR2 from the germline V gene are MDHEN and SYDVKM. V dropped 8 bases and J dropped 3 bases, with 8 bases sitting between them. This CDR3 is 11 amino acids long. CDR3 nucleotide sequence: TGTGCCAGCGGACATTACTACGAGCAGTACTTC. Residues: CASGHYYEQYF.

Turning to this clone: One junction end disagrees with the germline gene, perhaps due to a read error. This specimen includes other DNA sequences encoding the same CDR3. The chain uses TRBV6-1 and TRBJ1-1; 12 bases fit TRBD1. The CDR3 runs to 16 residues. The germline V gene has CDR1 MNHNS and CDR2 SASEGT. CDR3 sequence (DNA): TGCGCCAGCAGTGATGGGACAGGGGGCGTCTTTACTGAAGCTTTCTTT. This gives the protein CASSDGTGGVFTEAFF.

The V and J genes are TRBV18 and TRBJ1-4; 8 positions match TRBD1. This CDR3 spans 16 amino acids. Germline V gives CDR1 KGHSH, CDR2 LQKENI. V was clipped by 4 bases and J by 1 base; unmatched bases: 5. In nucleotides, the CDR3 is TGTGCCAGCTCACGACAGGGGACGTTAACTAATGAAAAACTGTTTTTT. Its translation is CASSRQGTLTNEKLFF.

The CDR3 region is CAISELAMNTEAFF. Written as DNA, the CDR3 is TGTGCCATCAGTGAATTGGCCATGAACACTGAAGCTTTCTTT. V and J are TRBV10-3 and TRBJ1-1; unclear D gene. Germline loops: CDR1 ENHRY, CDR2 SYGVKD. The CDR3 has 14 amino acids. Trimming pared 3 bases from V and 0 bases from J, leaving 8 bases between.

CDR3 protein: CASSVGAGTANEQYF. Here the CDR3 DNA reads TGTGCCAGCAGCGTAGGGGCAGGAACTGCCAACGAGCAGTACTTC. The V gene is TRBV9, the J gene TRBJ2-7; D remains ambiguous. The germline CDR1 and CDR2 sequences are SGDLS and YYNGEE. This CDR3 spans 15 amino acids. Trimming cost V 0 bases and J 5 bases, with 15 bases left between them.

The V call is TRBV27, the J call TRBJ2-3; 10 bases map to TRBD2. CDR1 is MNHEY, CDR2 SMNVEV, per germline (reference sequence). The CDR3 contains 15 residues. After removal of 2 bases from V and 12 bases from J, the junction contained 11 bases not matched to a gene. Here the CDR3 reads CASSLMDLAGVVQYF. The CDR3 nucleotides read TGTGCCAGCAGTTTAATGGATCTAGCGGGAGTTGTACAGTATTTT.

The V and J genes are TRBV30 and TRBJ2-2, with D possibly matching TRBD2 (8 bases). Trimming took 4 bases from V and 4 from J, leaving 16 bases between them. The CDR3 has 15 amino acids. The germline gives CDR1 GTSNPN, CDR2 SVGIG (reference sequence). CDR3 DNA: TGTGCCTGGACTCTCGGGAGGGGGCCCACCGGGGAGCTGTTTTTT. Translation gives CAWTLGRGPTGELFF.

The chain has TRBV7-9 and TRBJ2-7; D may be TRBD1 (5 bases). Trimming took off 5 bases at V and 3 bases at J, with 14 bases between the two ends. Germline V gene data show CDR1 as SEHNR and CDR2 as FQNEAQ (reference sequence). The length of the CDR3 is 14 residues. The CDR3 loop reads CASSHLQGFYEQYF. The CDR3 DNA sequence: TGTGCCAGCAGCCATCTCCAGGGTTTCTACGAGCAGTACTTC.

The chain couples TRBV9 to TRBJ2-7; 9 nucleotides align to TRBD1. V shed 3 bases and J 6 bases; nucleotides not matched to a gene: 7. This CDR3 has 14 residues. Germline V gene lookup returns CDR1 SGDLS and CDR2 YYNGEE. For the CDR3, the DNA is TGTGCCAGCAGCGGCCGGGACAGGGCAAGCGAGCAGTACTTC. Translation: CASSGRDRASEQYF.

This clone was counted a single time. The chain links TRBV19 to TRBJ2-3, with D possibly TRBD1 on 5 matching bases. Germline V gene lookup returns CDR1 LNHDA and CDR2 SQIVND (reference sequence). V was clipped by 3 bases and J by 2 bases, with 9 bases between them. The CDR3 consists of 14 residues. The CDR3 DNA is TGTGCCAGTAGTATCGGCAGGGCCACAGATACGCAGTATTTT. Protein: CASSIGRATDTQYF.

This chain links TRBV11-2 with TRBJ2-1; the D gene is possibly TRBD2 (5 bases). The CDR3 spans 14 residues. Germline loops: CDR1 SGHAT, CDR2 FQNNGV. The ends were cut back, 5 bases at V and 2 bases at J, with 10 bases in the middle. The CDR3 here is CASSRDLAYNEQFF. The DNA of the CDR3 is TGTGCCAGCAGCCGGGATCTGGCCTACAATGAGCAGTTCTTC. Full variable domain (missing parts from reference TRBV11-2 and TRBJ2-1): EAGVAQSPRYKIIEKRQSVAFWCNPISGHATLYWYQQILGQGPKLLIQFQNNGVVDDSQLPKDRFSAERLKGVDSTLKIQPAKLEDSAVYLCASSRDLAYNEQFFGPGTRLTVL.

The V call is TRBV2, the J call TRBJ2-2, with D tentatively TRBD2 (5 bases). Germline values: CDR1 SNHLY, CDR2 FYNNEI. The CDR3 is 12 amino acids. The V end lost 6 bases, the J end lost 5 bases, and 7 bases lay between the germline ends. The CDR3 DNA follows: TGTGCCAGCAGACTAGAAACCGGGGAGCTGTTTTTT. Its protein product is CASRLETGELFF. Filled out from reference TRBV2 and TRBJ2-2, the complete variable domain reads EPEVTQTPSHQVTQMGQEVILRCVPISNHLYFYWYRQILGQKVEFLVSFYNNEISEKSEIFDDQFSVERPDGSNFTLKIRSTKLEDSAMYFCASRLETGELFFGEGSRLTVL.